Sequencing of this T cell receptor beta chain was carried out in a study of CD4 T cells in relation to SARS-CoV-2 and coronaviruses. The germline CDR1 and CDR2 sequences are MNHEY and SVGEGT. The CDR3 is 16 amino acids. V lost 2 bases and J lost 2, with 15 bases in between. Concerning this clone: Its antigen remains unidentified.

Unexposed donor CD4+ T cells date from about 2010-2019, before the COVID-19 pandemic. CD4+ T cells were isolated from the cells after about ten days of culture. Cells permitting, SARS-CoV-2 S/N and four cold-coronavirus spikes were tested on unexposed-donor CD4+ T cells. Around 2 million PBMCs per well were cultured with around 9.2 IU/ml IL-2. Clones were read by immunoSEQ multiplex PCR, and TCRdb kept only the in-frame ones, dropping some. The data contain about 21,000 clones, around 67% of them singletons. The chain has TRBV6-2 or TRBV6-3 and TRBJ1-1; D not certain. This TCR derives from a human donor in good health. Sequencing input: CD4+ T cells from PBMCs, cultured in vitro. CDR3 loop: CASSYPHGRKNTEAFF. The CDR3 DNA reads as TGTGCCAGCAGTTACCCCCATGGTCGTAAAAACACTGAAGCTTTCTTT.